Presented here are 25 T cell receptor beta chains from one specimen sequenced in a study of vaccination effects on CD4 cells after COVID-19. Expansion of antigen-specific CD4+ T cells with viral peptide pools was carried out by the ViraFEST assay before sequencing. Having been cultured for around nine days, the cells underwent CD4+ T cell isolation. Sometime from March through December 2020, the person acquired a SARS-CoV-2 infection that PCR confirmed. Antigens for these TCRs are unknown. Only in-frame clones appear in the TCRdb table, and some are missing; sequencing was by immunoSEQ multiplex PCR. This sample yields nearly 45,000 clones, of which more than 60% are seen a single time; 30% to 40% belongs to the top ten. The input for sequencing was CD4+ T cells from PBMCs cultured with a peptide pool, taken before COVID-19 vaccination. The source of these receptors is a human donor who had a prior SARS-CoV-2 infection.

The chain links TRBV29-1 to TRBJ2-1, with 14 bases aligning to TRBD2. Germline loops: CDR1 SQVTM, CDR2 ANQGSEA. The CDR3 spans 15 residues. Trimming removed 6 bases from V and 4 bases from J; junction bases left unmatched: 5. The CDR3 DNA sequence: TGCAGCGTCCTGGGGACTAGCGGGAGTTACAATGAGCAGTTCTTC. It translates to CSVLGTSGSYNEQFF.

J is TRBJ1-5 and V is TRBV15; possible D gene TRBD1, 6 bases. The CDR3 length is 16 residues. Per germline, CDR1 LNHNV and CDR2 YYDKDF (reference sequence). The V and J ends lost 3 bases and 4 bases respectively, with 16 bases between them. The CDR3 nucleotides read TGTGCCACCAGCAGGGGCTTTGAGGGGGTGAATCAGCCCCAGCATTTT. Residues: CATSRGFEGVNQPQHF.

The V gene is TRBV18, the J gene TRBJ2-1, with TRBD2 matching over 14 bases. Germline CDR1 KGHSH, CDR2 LQKENI. Unmatched junction bases numbered 6, after V lost 6 bases and J lost 8 bases. This CDR3 spans 15 amino acids. CDR3 sequence (DNA): TGTGCCAGCTCGGGAGGACTAGCGGGGGGCGATGAGCAGTTCTTC. Amino acid sequence: CASSGGLAGGDEQFF.

This clone was observed a handful of times. The rearrangement joins TRBV2 to TRBJ2-3; TRBD1 agrees at 11 bases. The CDR3 runs to 15 residues. J gave up 3 bases and V 6 bases, and 5 bases lay outside the gene matches. Germline loops: CDR1 SNHLY, CDR2 FYNNEI. The CDR3 DNA reads as TGTGCCAGCAGCGCCCGGGACAGGGGGACAGATACGCAGTATTTT. Protein sequence: CASSARDRGTDTQYF.

Written as DNA, the CDR3 is TGTGCCAGCAGCCCAGCCAGGGGGATGTCAGATACGCAGTATTTT. This codes for CASSPARGMSDTQYF. This chain uses TRBV7-6 with TRBJ2-3; 7 bases match TRBD1. Losses at the gene ends were 5 bases for V and 4 bases for J; bases not matched to a gene: 9. The CDR3 runs to 15 residues. Germline V gives CDR1 SGHVS, CDR2 FNYEAQ.

This rearrangement joins TRBV4-1 to TRBJ2-5; 7 bases map to TRBD1. Looked up from germline, CDR1 is MGHRA and CDR2 is YSYEKL. This CDR3 has 16 amino acids. V gave up 4 bases and J gave up 2 bases; unmatched junction bases: 10. CDR3 DNA sequence: TGCGCCAGCAGCCTCGGGACAGTAGGAGCTCAAGAGACCCAGTACTTC. Translating it yields CASSLGTVGAQETQYF.

Only a few counts were recorded for this clone. V and J are TRBV12-3 or TRBV12-4 and TRBJ1-6, with unresolved D. The CDR3 is 12 residues long. Trimming removed 10 bases from V and 7 bases from J, with 11 bases in between. The DNA for the CDR3 is TGTGCCATTGGAGTCTTCAATTCACCCCTCCACTTT. Its translation is CAIGVFNSPLHF.

This clone was seen a few times. The V and J genes are TRBV4-1 and TRBJ1-5; D is undetermined. Germline V lookup: CDR1 MGHRA, CDR2 YSYEKL. With 5 bases removed from V and 2 bases from J, the gap between germline ends came to 16 bases. CDR3 length: 16 amino acids. The CDR3 nucleotides read TGCGCCAGCAGCGCGTGGGCCCGGGTAGGCAATCAGCCCCAGCATTTT. This translates into CASSAWARVGNQPQHF.

The chain is built from TRBV11-2 and TRBJ2-3, with 12 bases identical to TRBD2. Germline V gene sequence: CDR1 SGHAT, CDR2 FQNNGV. The CDR3 runs 16 residues. With 5 bases clipped from V and 2 bases from J, the junction kept 5 bases outside the gene matches. The CDR3 spells CASSPRLAGVTDTQYF. CDR3 bases: TGTGCCAGCAGCCCAAGACTAGCGGGGGTCACAGATACGCAGTATTTT.

This clone was picked up a small number of times. The chain links TRBV4-1 to TRBJ1-2; perhaps TRBD1 as D (5 bases). Germline V gene lookup returns CDR1 MGHRA and CDR2 YSYEKL. CDR3 length: 15 residues. Between the trimmed V and J ends, which lost 1 base and 0 bases, there was a span of 9 bases. In nucleotides, the CDR3 is TGCGCCAGCAGCCAAGCTCCGACAGCTAACTATGGCTACACCTTC. The encoded protein is CASSQAPTANYGYTF.

V gene TRBV5-1 combines with J gene TRBJ2-1, with D unclear. V was pared by 3 bases and J by 8 bases, with 9 bases between. Germline loops: CDR1 SGHRS, CDR2 YFSETQ. This CDR3 is 12 amino acids long. The CDR3 loop reads CASSSPSDEQFF. The CDR3 DNA reads as TGCGCCAGCAGCTCGCCCTCTGATGAGCAGTTCTTC.

This clone was seen a few times. This chain connects TRBV7-9 to TRBJ2-3, with unresolved D. This CDR3 spans 14 amino acids. With 4 bases removed from V and 2 bases from J, the gap between germline ends came to 10 bases. CDR1 and CDR2 from the germline V gene are SEHNR and FQNEAQ (reference sequence). The CDR3 is CASSYTTDTDTQYF. The CDR3 DNA is TGTGCCAGCAGCTATACTACAGACACAGATACGCAGTATTTT.

The V call is TRBV24-1, the J call TRBJ2-1, with 9 bases that match TRBD2. This CDR3 is 20 amino acids long. From germline, CDR1 is KGHDR and CDR2 SFDVKD. Trimming took 7 bases from V and 5 from J; bases not matched to a gene: 23. CDR3 nucleotide sequence: TGTGCCACCAGCAGCTGGACCCGAGGCGGGGGGGGTGGTATTCACAATGAGCAGTTCTTC. Translated, it gives CATSSWTRGGGGGIHNEQFF.

This clone was recorded many times. V usage is TRBV11-3 and J usage is TRBJ2-2; 11 bases are shared with TRBD1. The CDR3 spans 16 residues. J was trimmed by 3 bases and V by 5 bases; bases with no gene match: 5. Germline V gene lookup returns CDR1 SGHNT and CDR2 YENEEA. CDR3 protein: CASSLRTGGDTGELFF. The DNA for the CDR3 is TGTGCCAGCAGCCTAAGGACAGGGGGCGACACCGGGGAGCTGTTTTTT.

There are a few counts of this clone. The chain uses TRBV11-2 and TRBJ2-5; TRBD1 matches 12 bases. After removal of 2 bases from V and 4 bases from J, the junction contained 11 bases not matched to a gene. Germline assignment: CDR1 SGHAT and CDR2 FQNNGV. This CDR3 spans 18 amino acids. CDR3 bases: TGTGCCAGCAGCTTACTCCGTTTCGGGACAGGGGGCGGAGAGACCCAGTACTTC. This sequence encodes CASSLLRFGTGGGETQYF.

This clone occurred once. This chain uses TRBV5-5 with TRBJ2-5; 11 nucleotides line up with TRBD2. Germline CDR1 is SGHKS and CDR2 is YYEKEE (reference sequence). V dropped 0 bases and J dropped 5; count of bases not matched to a gene: 3. The CDR3 covers 15 residues. The CDR3 region is CASSLVLAGDETQYF. The CDR3 DNA sequence: TGTGCCAGCAGCTTGGTACTAGCGGGAGACGAGACCCAGTACTTC.

The chain has TRBV7-9 and TRBJ1-1; D ambiguous. V lost 3 bases and J 1 base, leaving 15 bases between the germline ends. Germline V CDR1 and CDR2: SEHNR, FQNEAQ (reference sequence). The CDR3 length is 16 residues. The CDR3 nucleotides read TGTGCCAGCAGCTTTTGGTCTCACATCGCGAACACTGAAGCTTTCTTT. The encoded protein is CASSFWSHIANTEAFF. Full variable domain (outside the CDR3, taken from reference TRBV7-9 and TRBJ1-1): DTGVSQNPRHKITKRGQNVTFRCDPISEHNRLYWYRQTLGQGPEFLTYFQNEAQLEKSRLLSDRFSAERPKGSFSTLEIQRTEQGDSAMYLCASSFWSHIANTEAFFGQGTRLTVV.

This chain links TRBV2 with TRBJ2-7, with TRBD1 matching 8 bases. With 4 bases clipped from V and 2 bases from J, the junction kept 4 bases outside the gene matches. Germline values: CDR1 SNHLY, CDR2 FYNNEI. The CDR3 covers 14 residues. The CDR3 loop reads CASSGGTGPYEQYF. CDR3 DNA sequence: TGTGCCAGCAGTGGCGGGACAGGACCCTACGAGCAGTACTTC.

This clone was seen a handful of times. The genes are TRBV5-1 and TRBJ1-3; maybe TRBD1 (5 bases). V was pared by 2 bases and J by 8 bases, with 14 bases between. This CDR3 has 14 residues. From germline, CDR1 is SGHRS and CDR2 YFSETQ. The CDR3 sequence is CASSFGTLFDTIYF. The CDR3 DNA follows: TGCGCCAGCAGCTTTGGGACCCTTTTTGACACCATATATTTT.

This chain connects TRBV7-8 to TRBJ2-7; 8 bases agree with TRBD1. CDR1 and CDR2 from the germline V gene are SGHVS and FQNEAQ. Trimming at V came to 4 bases and at J to 3 bases, leaving 11 bases not matched to a gene. The CDR3 contains 16 residues. The CDR3 nucleotides read TGTGCCAGCAGCTCGAACACGGACAGGGCCGTCTACGAGCAGTACTTC. Translated: CASSSNTDRAVYEQYF.

V usage is TRBV6-1 and J usage is TRBJ1-6; D remains ambiguous. With 3 bases removed from V and 6 bases from J, the gap between germline ends came to 9 bases. The CDR3 spans 14 residues. The germline CDR1 and CDR2 sequences are MNHNS and SASEGT. CDR3 loop: CASSEHRTNSPLHF. As DNA, the CDR3 is TGTGCCAGCAGTGAGCACAGAACTAATTCACCCCTCCACTTT.

This chain uses TRBV28 with TRBJ1-2; no clear D gene. The ends were cut back, 5 bases at V and 5 bases at J, with 9 bases in the middle. CDR1 and CDR2 from the germline V gene are MDHEN and SYDVKM. This CDR3 contains 12 residues. Here the CDR3 reads CASSRTLYGYTF. The CDR3 coding sequence is TGTGCCAGCAGTAGGACCTTATATGGCTACACCTTC.

The rearrangement links TRBV5-4 to TRBJ1-6, with 7 positions matching TRBD1. The germline CDR1 and CDR2 sequences are SGHNT and YYREEE (reference sequence). The CDR3 runs 12 residues. V was clipped by 7 bases and J by 11 bases; unmatched bases: 6. CDR3 loop: CASGDSRAPLHF. The CDR3 nucleotides read TGTGCCAGCGGGGACAGCAGAGCACCCCTCCACTTT.

A few counts support this clone. The chain is built from TRBV2 and TRBJ1-5, with D unclear. CDR1 is SNHLY, CDR2 FYNNEI, per germline. The CDR3 sequence is 13 residues long. With 7 bases removed from V and 6 bases from J, the gap between germline ends came to 13 bases. In DNA, the CDR3 is TGTGCCAGCATGGCGGAGGGCGCTCAGCCCCAGCATTTT. It codes for CASMAEGAQPQHF.

The chain employs TRBV7-2 and TRBJ2-7; the D gene is possibly TRBD2 (6 bases). The CDR3 extends over 14 amino acids. The V end lost 4 bases, the J end lost 6 bases, and 16 bases lay between the germline ends. The germline CDR1 and CDR2 sequences are SGHTA and FQGNSA. The CDR3 loop is CASSSVSWGGEQYF. The CDR3 nucleotides are TGTGCCAGCAGCTCGGTTTCGTGGGGAGGCGAGCAGTACTTC.